A selection of T cell receptor beta chains follows, all from one sample in a study of PD-L1 blockade in urothelial cancer. Measured with immunoSEQ multiplex PCR; TCRdb has only the in-frame clones, and not every one. The top ten hold around 11% of the sample, which has 66,000 or so clones, more than 70% seen once. Source: PBMCs, taken around atezolizumab (anti-PD-L1) treatment. The receptor source for this set is a man aged 55 to 70 with urothelial cancer. Both conserved end residues are part of each CDR3. The D gene is left open where the match is weak. Clone size is given for some rows only: seen once, a few or many times, or a class if the clone is expanded.

v_call: TRBV5-6; clone_size: NA; d_call: NA; j_call: TRBJ2-7; cdr3_aa: CASSLMVFSVYEQYF; cdr3_nt: TGTGCCAGCAGCTTAATGGTATTTTCGGTCTACGAGCAGTACTTC
v_call: TRBV6-1; clone_size: NA; d_call: NA; j_call: TRBJ1-5; cdr3_aa: CASSRQENQPQHF; cdr3_nt: TGTGCCAGCAGTCGACAGGAAAATCAGCCCCAGCATTTT
v_call: TRBV5-1; clone_size: few; d_call: NA; j_call: TRBJ1-6; cdr3_aa: CASSPGGWAHSPLHF; cdr3_nt: TGCGCCAGCAGCCCGGGAGGTTGGGCCCATTCACCCCTCCACTTT
v_call: TRBV19; clone_size: NA; d_call: TRBD2; j_call: TRBJ2-3; cdr3_aa: CASSSGRGTDTQYF; cdr3_nt: TGTGCCAGTAGTAGCGGGAGAGGCACAGATACGCAGTATTTT
v_call: TRBV2; clone_size: NA; d_call: NA; j_call: TRBJ1-2; cdr3_aa: CASRRQVTGLYGYTF; cdr3_nt: TGTGCCAGCAGAAGACAGGTGACTGGGCTCTATGGCTACACCTTC
v_call: TRBV28; clone_size: NA; d_call: NA; j_call: TRBJ2-5; cdr3_aa: CASSFPTGKGRQETQYF; cdr3_nt: TGTGCCAGCAGTTTCCCCACAGGGAAAGGTAGACAAGAGACCCAGTACTTC
v_call: TRBV28; clone_size: NA; d_call: NA; j_call: TRBJ2-7; cdr3_aa: CASSPGSYEQYF; cdr3_nt: TGTGCCAGCAGTCCAGGGTCCTACGAGCAGTACTTC
v_call: TRBV29-1; clone_size: NA; d_call: TRBD1; j_call: TRBJ2-1; cdr3_aa: CSVELGQGRNEQFF; cdr3_nt: TGCAGCGTTGAACTGGGACAGGGGCGCAATGAGCAGTTCTTC
v_call: TRBV28; clone_size: NA; d_call: NA; j_call: TRBJ2-5; cdr3_aa: CASSGTPLQETQYF; cdr3_nt: TGTGCCAGCAGCGGGACACCCCTCCAAGAGACCCAGTACTTC
v_call: TRBV25-1; clone_size: NA; d_call: NA; j_call: TRBJ1-5; cdr3_aa: CASSDSGGSNQPQHF; cdr3_nt: TGTGCCAGCAGTGATTCCGGGGGGAGCAATCAGCCCCAGCATTTT
v_call: TRBV5-4; clone_size: NA; d_call: NA; j_call: TRBJ1-6; cdr3_aa: CASSPAGGVGLGSPLHF; cdr3_nt: TGTGCCAGCAGCCCTGCGGGCGGGGTTGGCCTGGGTTCACCCCTCCACTTT
v_call: TRBV18; clone_size: once; d_call: NA; j_call: TRBJ2-3; cdr3_aa: CASSPPGAANTQYF; cdr3_nt: TGTGCCAGCTCACCACCGGGGGCCGCAAATACGCAGTATTTT
v_call: TRBV7-9; clone_size: NA; d_call: TRBD1; j_call: TRBJ1-2; cdr3_aa: CASSLGRTGVGYGYTF; cdr3_nt: TGTGCCAGCAGCTTAGGCCGGACAGGGGTCGGCTATGGCTACACCTTC
v_call: TRBV27; clone_size: NA; d_call: NA; j_call: TRBJ2-1; cdr3_aa: CASSFSTVAEQFF; cdr3_nt: TGTGCCAGCAGTTTTTCTACAGTGGCTGAGCAGTTCTTC
v_call: TRBV12-5; clone_size: once; d_call: NA; j_call: TRBJ2-5; cdr3_aa: CASRGSETQYF; cdr3_nt: TGTGCTAGTAGGGGATCAGAGACCCAGTACTTC
v_call: TRBV6-1; clone_size: NA; d_call: NA; j_call: TRBJ2-7; cdr3_aa: CASRAGLSYEQYF; cdr3_nt: TGTGCCAGCAGGGCAGGTCTCTCCTACGAGCAGTACTTC
v_call: TRBV30; clone_size: NA; d_call: NA; j_call: TRBJ1-2; cdr3_aa: CAWTGTNYGYTF; cdr3_nt: TGTGCCTGGACAGGGACTAACTATGGCTACACCTTC